This T cell receptor beta chain was found in a study of T cell responses to AZD1222 COVID-19 vaccine. Trimming took 5 bases from V and 7 from J, leaving 18 bases between them. The CDR3 is 15 residues long. Germline assignment: CDR1 SGHVS and CDR2 FNYEAQ. A remark on this clone: What it binds is not known.

Overall study findings and caveats: In all cases, repertoires were sampled only after the peak T cell response.

Clones were sequenced by immunoSEQ multiplex PCR, and TCRdb holds only the in-frame ones, with some missing. This sample has under 200,000 clones; about 88% occur once, and the top ten carry 26%. The gene calls are TRBV7-6 and TRBJ1-5; a possible D gene is TRBD1 (5 bases). The sample was peripheral blood, taken 28 days after the second AZD1222 dose. The sequence was collected from an adult who received the AZD1222 COVID-19 vaccine. The DNA for the CDR3 is TGTGCCAGCAGCCCCGGGGCAGGAGGCGGCCAGCCCCAGCATTTT. Translation gives CASSPGAGGGQPQHF.